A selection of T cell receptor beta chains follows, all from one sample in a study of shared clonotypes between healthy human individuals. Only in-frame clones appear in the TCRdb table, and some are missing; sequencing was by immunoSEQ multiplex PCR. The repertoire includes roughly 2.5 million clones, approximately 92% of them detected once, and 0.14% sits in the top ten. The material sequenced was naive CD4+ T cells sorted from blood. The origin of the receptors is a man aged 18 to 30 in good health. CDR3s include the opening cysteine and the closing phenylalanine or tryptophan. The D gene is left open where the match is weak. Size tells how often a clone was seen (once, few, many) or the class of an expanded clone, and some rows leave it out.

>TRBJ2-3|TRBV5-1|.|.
CASSLVPPGAGTQYF
TGCGCCAGCAGCTTGGTCCCCCCGGGGGCGGGTACGCAGTATTTT
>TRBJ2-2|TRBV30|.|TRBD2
CAWRMTSGQTGELFF
TGTGCCTGGAGGATGACTAGCGGCCAGACCGGGGAGCTGTTTTTT
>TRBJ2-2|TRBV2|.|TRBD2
CASRAGPTGELFF
TGTGCCAGCAGAGCGGGACCCACAGGGGAGCTGTTTTTT
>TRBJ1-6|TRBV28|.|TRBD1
CASTPRTGFSYNSPLHF
TGTGCCAGCACCCCAAGGACAGGGTTCTCCTATAATTCACCCCTCCACTTT
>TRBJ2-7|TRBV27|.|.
CASSLLTGSYEQYF
TGTGCCAGCAGCCTCCTCACGGGATCCTACGAGCAGTACTTC
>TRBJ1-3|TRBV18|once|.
CASSPLPGTSSGNTIYF
TGTGCCAGCTCACCACTTCCAGGCACAAGCTCTGGAAACACCATATATTTT
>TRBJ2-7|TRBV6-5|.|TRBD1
CASRQTGGHYEQYF
TGTGCCAGCCGCCAAACAGGGGGCCACTACGAGCAGTACTTC
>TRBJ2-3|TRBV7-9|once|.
CASSNRGTSTDTQYF
TGTGCCAGCAGCAACCGGGGGACTAGCACAGATACGCAGTATTTT
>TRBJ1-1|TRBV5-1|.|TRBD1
CASSYVGQITEAFF
TGCGCCAGCAGCTATGTGGGACAGATCACTGAAGCTTTCTTT
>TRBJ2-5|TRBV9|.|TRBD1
CASSVGDRVLQTQYF
TGTGCCAGCAGCGTAGGGGACAGGGTACTCCAGACCCAGTACTTC
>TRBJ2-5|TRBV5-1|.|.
CASSLDQETRYF
TGCGCCAGCAGCTTGGATCAAGAGACCCGGTACTTC
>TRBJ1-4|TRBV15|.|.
CATSSWNEKLFF
TGTGCCACCAGCAGTTGGAATGAAAAACTGTTTTTT
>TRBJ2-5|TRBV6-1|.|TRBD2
CASSEVWGGARPGLAGVIRETQYF
TGTGCCAGCAGTGAAGTTTGGGGGGGAGCACGACCGGGACTAGCGGGAGTTATTCGAGAGACCCAGTACTTC
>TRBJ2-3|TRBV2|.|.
CASSLQGVSTDTQYF
TGTGCCAGCAGTTTACAGGGTGTTAGCACAGATACGCAGTATTTT
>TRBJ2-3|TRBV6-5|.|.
CASSSPGAGDTQYF
TGTGCCAGCAGTTCCCCAGGGGCAGGAGATACGCAGTATTTT
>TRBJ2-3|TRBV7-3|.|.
CASSVSPGTDTQYF
TGTGCCAGCAGCGTCTCGCCGGGCACAGATACGCAGTATTTT
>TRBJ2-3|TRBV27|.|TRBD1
CASSLKLWGQPTFTDTQYF
TGTGCCAGCAGTTTAAAGCTCTGGGGACAGCCTACATTCACAGATACGCAGTATTTT
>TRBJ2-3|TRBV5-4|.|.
CASSPGSTDTQYF
TGTGCCAGCAGCCCGGGCTCCACAGATACGCAGTATTTT
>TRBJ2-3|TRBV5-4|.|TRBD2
CASSPGLAGFTDTQYF
TGTGCCAGCAGCCCCGGACTAGCGGGATTCACAGATACGCAGTATTTT
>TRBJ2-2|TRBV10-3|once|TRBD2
CAINRAGVDTGELFF
TGTGCCATCAATAGAGCGGGAGTCGACACCGGGGAGCTGTTTTTT
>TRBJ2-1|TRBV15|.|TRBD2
CATSRDRALAAYNEQFF
TGTGCCACCAGCAGAGATAGGGCCCTAGCGGCCTACAATGAGCAGTTCTTC
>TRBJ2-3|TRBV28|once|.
CASSGAGSSPDTQYF
TGTGCCAGCAGTGGGGCGGGATCCAGCCCGGATACGCAGTATTTT
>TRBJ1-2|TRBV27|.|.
CASAQAGIRGYTF
TGTGCCAGCGCTCAGGCCGGGATCAGGGGCTACACCTTC
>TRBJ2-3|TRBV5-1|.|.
CASSLAGSTDTQYF
TGCGCCAGCAGCTTGGCCGGGAGTACAGATACGCAGTATTTT
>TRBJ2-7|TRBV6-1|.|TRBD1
CASRYGDRGGEQYF
TGTGCCAGCCGATACGGGGACAGGGGAGGCGAGCAGTACTTC
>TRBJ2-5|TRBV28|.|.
CASSLPGGVATQYF
TGTGCCAGCAGTTTACCCGGTGGGGTAGCGACCCAGTACTTC
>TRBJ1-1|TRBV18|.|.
CASSQDGGGTEAFF
TGTGCCAGCTCCCAGGACGGGGGTGGCACTGAAGCTTTCTTT
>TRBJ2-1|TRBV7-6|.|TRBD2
CASSLRSKLAVQSSEQFF
TGTGCCAGCAGCTTAAGGAGCAAACTAGCGGTTCAGAGTAGTGAGCAGTTCTTC
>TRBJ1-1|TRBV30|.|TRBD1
CAWSPDRDTEAFF
TGTGCCTGGAGTCCCGACAGGGACACTGAAGCTTTCTTT
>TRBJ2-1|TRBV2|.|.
CASSPSGEQFF
TGTGCCAGCAGCCCCTCAGGTGAGCAGTTCTTC
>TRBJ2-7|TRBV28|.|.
CASRSGPSYEQYF
TGTGCCAGCAGAAGTGGACCCTCCTACGAGCAGTACTTC
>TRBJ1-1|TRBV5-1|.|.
CASSLGWGFTEAFF
TGCGCCAGCAGCTTGGGGTGGGGGTTCACTGAAGCTTTCTTT
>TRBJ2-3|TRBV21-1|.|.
CASRGNRDRSTDTQYF
TGTGCCAGCAGGGGTAACCGGGACAGGAGCACAGATACGCAGTATTTT
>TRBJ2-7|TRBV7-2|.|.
CASSLAVGPSYEQYF
TGTGCCAGCAGCTTAGCCGTAGGACCCTCCTACGAGCAGTACTTC
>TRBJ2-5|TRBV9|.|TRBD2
CASSVDLAGRGETQYF
TGTGCCAGCAGCGTCGACTTAGCGGGGAGAGGAGAGACCCAGTACTTC
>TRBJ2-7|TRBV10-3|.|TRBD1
CAMSDGQGRYF
TGTGCCATGAGCGACGGACAGGGACGGTACTTC
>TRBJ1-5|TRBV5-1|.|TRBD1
CASSLGTGQEPQHF
TGCGCCAGCAGCTTGGGGACAGGGCAAGAGCCCCAGCATTTT
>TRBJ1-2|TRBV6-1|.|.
CASSASTANYGYTF
TGTGCCAGCAGTGCCTCGACAGCCAATTATGGCTACACCTTC
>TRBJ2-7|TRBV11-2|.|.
CASSELKGKQANEQYF
TGTGCCAGCAGCGAGCTAAAGGGTAAGCAGGCGAACGAGCAGTACTTC
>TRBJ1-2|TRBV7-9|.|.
CASSSAGPSYGYTF
TGTGCCAGCAGCTCCGCCGGGCCTTCCTATGGCTACACCTTC
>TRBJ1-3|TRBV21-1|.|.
CASSKGPTGSGNTIYF
TGTGCCAGCAGCAAAGGTCCTACAGGGTCTGGAAACACCATATATTTT